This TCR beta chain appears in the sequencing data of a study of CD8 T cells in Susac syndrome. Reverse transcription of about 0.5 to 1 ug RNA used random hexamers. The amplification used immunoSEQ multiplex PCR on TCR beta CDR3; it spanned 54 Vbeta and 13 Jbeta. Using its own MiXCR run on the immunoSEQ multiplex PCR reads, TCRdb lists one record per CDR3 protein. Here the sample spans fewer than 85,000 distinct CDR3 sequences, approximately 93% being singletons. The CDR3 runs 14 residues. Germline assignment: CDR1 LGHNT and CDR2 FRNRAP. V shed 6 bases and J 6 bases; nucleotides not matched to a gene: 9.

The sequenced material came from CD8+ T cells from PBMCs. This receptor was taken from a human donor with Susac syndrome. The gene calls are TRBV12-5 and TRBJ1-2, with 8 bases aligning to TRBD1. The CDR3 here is CASGNLGQEDGYTF. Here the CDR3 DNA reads TGTGCTAGTGGAAACCTGGGACAGGAGGATGGCTACACCTTC.